This TCR beta chain was identified during a study of T cell responses to AZD1222 COVID-19 vaccine. CDR1 is LNHDA and CDR2 is SQIVND in the germline V gene (reference sequence). The CDR3 has 13 amino acids. V lost 10 bases and J 4 bases, leaving 16 bases between the germline ends. Findings and caveats of the study: Donors were largely white British and mainly female; clonal diversity was possibly underestimated. The CD4 TCRs associated with vaccination extended across spike and predominated at 160-218 and 743-854. Recipients of two AZD1222 doses showed rising Spike-specific TCR breadth and depth.

Some clones are missing from TCRdb's copy, which holds only in-frame ones; the method was immunoSEQ multiplex PCR. The sample records some 140,000 clones, more than 75% being singletons. Comments on this clone: What it binds is not known.

The origin of this receptor is an adult in good health. Sequenced here: peripheral blood, sampled on day 0 of AZD1222 vaccination. V gene TRBV19 combines with J gene TRBJ1-1; perhaps TRBD1 as D (5 bases). This CDR3 is CATSERQLTEAFF. CDR3 DNA sequence: TGTGCCACCTCCGAGAGACAGCTCACTGAAGCTTTCTTT.